The source of this TCR beta chain is a study of identical twins. The study's findings and limits: Cross-sectional statistical analysis was relied on for the conclusions, without the same donors being followed. Alpha sequences that were out-of-frame and twin-shared showed an excess of low generation probability.

For this clonotype: Its target is not known. The junction does not match germline at one end; this may be a read error.

Only healthy Caucasians were included as donors. There are 14 residues in the CDR3. The V gene's germline CDR1 is SGHRS and CDR2 YFSETQ. Template switching introduced a universal primer site, and the cDNA bore unique molecular identifiers. TCRdb fed the 5' RACE reads into MiXCR, producing one record per CDR3 protein. Seen here are 690,000 or so distinct CDR3 sequences, approximately 6% observed once, and the top ten hold roughly 1.6%. The chain joins TRBV5-1 to TRBJ2-1, with TRBD2 matching 8 bases. This sequence was found in a man younger than 35 in good health. Sample: naive T cells sorted from blood. The CDR3 region is CASSLSGGYNKQFF. The CDR3 DNA sequence: TGCGCCAGCAGCTTAAGCGGGGGCTACAATAAGCAGTTCTTC.